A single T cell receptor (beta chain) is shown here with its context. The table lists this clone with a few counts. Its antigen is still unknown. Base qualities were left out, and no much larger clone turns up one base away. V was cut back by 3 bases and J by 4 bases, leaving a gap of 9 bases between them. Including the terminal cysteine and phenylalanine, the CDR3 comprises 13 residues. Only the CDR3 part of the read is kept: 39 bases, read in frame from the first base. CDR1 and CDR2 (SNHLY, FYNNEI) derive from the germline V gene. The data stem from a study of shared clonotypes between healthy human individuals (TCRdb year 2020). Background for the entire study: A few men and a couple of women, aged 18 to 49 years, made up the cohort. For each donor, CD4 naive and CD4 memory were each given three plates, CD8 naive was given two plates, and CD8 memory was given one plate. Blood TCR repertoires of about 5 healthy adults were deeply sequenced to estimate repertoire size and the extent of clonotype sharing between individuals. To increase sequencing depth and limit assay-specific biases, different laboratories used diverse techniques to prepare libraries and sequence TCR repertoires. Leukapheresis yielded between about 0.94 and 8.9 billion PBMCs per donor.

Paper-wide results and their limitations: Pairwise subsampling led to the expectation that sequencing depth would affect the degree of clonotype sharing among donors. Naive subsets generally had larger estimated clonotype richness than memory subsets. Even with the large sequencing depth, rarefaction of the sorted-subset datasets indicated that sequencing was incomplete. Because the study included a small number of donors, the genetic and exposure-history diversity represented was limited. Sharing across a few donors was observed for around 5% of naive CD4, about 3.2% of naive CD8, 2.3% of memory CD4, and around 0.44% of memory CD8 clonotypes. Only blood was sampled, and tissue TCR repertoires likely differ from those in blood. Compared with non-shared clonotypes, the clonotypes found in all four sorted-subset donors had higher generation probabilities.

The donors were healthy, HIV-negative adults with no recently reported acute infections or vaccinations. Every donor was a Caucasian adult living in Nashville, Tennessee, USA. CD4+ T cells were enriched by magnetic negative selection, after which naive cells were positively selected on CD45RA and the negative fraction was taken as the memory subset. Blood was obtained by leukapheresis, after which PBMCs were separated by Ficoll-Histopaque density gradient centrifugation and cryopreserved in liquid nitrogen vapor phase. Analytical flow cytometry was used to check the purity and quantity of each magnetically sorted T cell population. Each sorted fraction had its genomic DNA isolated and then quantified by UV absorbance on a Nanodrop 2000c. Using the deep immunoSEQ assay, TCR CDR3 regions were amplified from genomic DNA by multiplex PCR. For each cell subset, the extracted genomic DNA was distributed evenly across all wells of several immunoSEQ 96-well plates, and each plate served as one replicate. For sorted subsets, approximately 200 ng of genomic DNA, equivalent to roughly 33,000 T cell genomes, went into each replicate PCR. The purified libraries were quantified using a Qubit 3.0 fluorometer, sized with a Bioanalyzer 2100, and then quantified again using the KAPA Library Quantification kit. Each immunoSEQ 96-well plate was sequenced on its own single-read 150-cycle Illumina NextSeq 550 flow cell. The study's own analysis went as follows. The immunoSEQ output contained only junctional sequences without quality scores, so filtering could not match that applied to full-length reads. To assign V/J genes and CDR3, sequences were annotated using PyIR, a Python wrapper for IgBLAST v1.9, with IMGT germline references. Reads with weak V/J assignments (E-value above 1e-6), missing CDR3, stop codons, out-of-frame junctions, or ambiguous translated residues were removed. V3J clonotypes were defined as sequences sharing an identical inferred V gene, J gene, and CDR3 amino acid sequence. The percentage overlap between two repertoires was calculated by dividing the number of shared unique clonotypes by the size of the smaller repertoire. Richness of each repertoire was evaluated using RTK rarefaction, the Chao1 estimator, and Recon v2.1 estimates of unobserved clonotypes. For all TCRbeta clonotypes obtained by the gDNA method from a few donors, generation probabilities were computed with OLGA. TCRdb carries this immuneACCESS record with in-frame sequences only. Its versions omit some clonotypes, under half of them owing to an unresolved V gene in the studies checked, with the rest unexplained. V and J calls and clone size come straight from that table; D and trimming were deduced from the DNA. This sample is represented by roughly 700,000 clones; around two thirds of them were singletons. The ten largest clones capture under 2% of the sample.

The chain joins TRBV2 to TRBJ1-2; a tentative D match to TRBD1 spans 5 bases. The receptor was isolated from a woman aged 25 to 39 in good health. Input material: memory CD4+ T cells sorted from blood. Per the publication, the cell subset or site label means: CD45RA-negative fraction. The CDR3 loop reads CASSERGSYGYTF. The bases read TGTGCCAGCAGTGAGCGGGGGAGCTATGGCTACACCTTC.